This TCR beta chain was documented in a study of control samples from healthy donors and cancer patients. A single count supports this clone. The CDR3 runs to 15 residues. Only in-frame clones appear in the TCRdb table, and some are missing; sequencing was by immunoSEQ multiplex PCR. The sample has 95,000 to 150,000 clones; roughly nine tenths are singletons. V usage is TRBV21-1 and J usage is TRBJ1-5; the table's TRBD1 call for D was not verified on the DNA. TRBV21-1 is reported as a pseudogene. Sequencing used blood. The TCR was taken from a woman aged 18-29 years in good health. DNA of the CDR3: TGTGCCAGCAGCATGGACAGGGGAGGCAATCAGCCCCAGCATTTT. This translates into CASSMDRGGNQPQHF.